A selection of T cell receptor beta chains follows, all from one sample in a study of T cells in Graves' hyperthyroidism and ophthalmopathy. Using its own MiXCR run on the multiplex PCR reads, TCRdb lists one record per CDR3 protein. This sample has 490,000 or so distinct CDR3 sequences, with around 50% found just once. Material for sequencing was peripheral blood or thyroid tissue (not recorded which). The source of these receptors is an adult woman with Graves' disease, either hyperthyroidism or ophthalmopathy (not recorded which). Both conserved end residues are part of each CDR3. D genes are given only for firm matches. Only part of the rows carry a size: once, few, many, or a class if the clone is expanded.

j_call clone_size d_call v_call cdr3_aa cdr3_nt
TRBJ2-5 . TRBD1 TRBV6-1 CAISEGDPGQGKGAQYF TGTGCCATCAGTGAGGGGGATCCGGGACAGGGAAAAGGGGCCCAGTACTTC
TRBJ2-7 . TRBD2 TRBV10-3 CAISDHRTSSPYEQYF TGTGCCATCAGTGACCACAGGACTAGCTCGCCCTACGAGCAGTACTTC
TRBJ1-1 . . TRBV10-3 CAISLYGDTLLNTEAFF TGTGCCATCAGTCTCTACGGGGACACCCTCCTGAACACTGAAGCTTTCTTT
TRBJ2-7 few . TRBV7-9 CASSALGLYEQYF TGTGCCAGCAGCGCCCTCGGACTCTACGAGCAGTACTTC
TRBJ2-7 once . TRBV9 CASSVAGEDSYEQYF TGTGCCAGCAGCGTAGCGGGGGAGGACTCCTACGAGCAGTACTTC
TRBJ2-1 . . TRBV29-1 CSVTTFSYNEQFF TGCAGCGTTACCACTTTCTCCTACAATGAGCAGTTCTTC
TRBJ1-5 . . TRBV28 CASSPMAGVQPQHF TGTGCCAGCAGTCCCATGGCAGGGGTTCAGCCCCAGCATTTT
TRBJ1-5 . . TRBV5-1 CASSLYPGWDQPQHF TGCGCCAGCAGCTTGTATCCAGGGTGGGACCAGCCCCAGCATTTT
TRBJ1-2 few . TRBV20-1 CSAVRDPNYGYTF TGCAGTGCTGTCCGGGATCCCAACTATGGCTACACCTTC
TRBJ1-6 . TRBD1 TRBV10-3 CASSDDRAYSPLHF TGTGCCAGCAGTGACGACAGGGCCTATTCACCCCTCCACTTT
TRBJ1-4 . TRBD1 TRBV12-3/TRBV12-4 CASSPWTGGSVLFF TGTGCCAGCAGTCCCTGGACAGGGGGATCGGTACTGTTTTTT
TRBJ2-5 many . TRBV2 CASSSRGETQYF TGTGCCAGCAGTAGTAGGGGCGAGACCCAGTACTTC
TRBJ1-4 . . TRBV9 CASSSGARGGEKLFF TGTGCCAGCAGCTCAGGGGCCAGGGGAGGGGAAAAGCTGTTTTTT
TRBJ1-2 few . TRBV19 CASSIVSWWFDGYTF TGTGCCAGTAGTATTGTCAGTTGGTGGTTCGATGGCTACACCTTC
TRBJ1-1 . . TRBV2 CASSGGHANEAFF TGTGCCAGCAGTGGTGGACATGCGAATGAAGCTTTCTTT
TRBJ1-6 . TRBD1 TRBV7-2 CASSPQGGVNSPLHF TGTGCCAGCAGCCCCCAGGGGGGAGTCAATTCACCCCTCCACTTT
TRBJ2-5 . TRBD2 TRBV15 CATSKSRGTGGETQYF TGTGCCACCAGCAAGTCCCGAGGGACCGGGGGGGAGACCCAGTACTTC
TRBJ2-2 many . TRBV19 CASSRSMNTGELFF TGTGCCAGTAGTAGAAGTATGAACACCGGGGAGCTGTTTTTT
TRBJ2-7 many TRBD2 TRBV7-8 CASSFTLRLAGSYEQYF TGTGCCAGCAGCTTCACCCTCAGACTAGCGGGGTCCTACGAGCAGTACTTC
TRBJ1-5 many TRBD1 TRBV20-1 CSAIRDRLNQPQHF TGCAGTGCCATCCGGGACAGACTCAATCAGCCCCAGCATTTT
TRBJ2-6 . . TRBV29-1 CSVVGRSSSGANVLTF TGCAGCGTCGTGGGACGGAGCAGCTCTGGGGCCAACGTCCTGACTTTC
TRBJ1-6 . . TRBV29-1 CSAEGGDNSPLHF TGCAGCGCCGAGGGCGGAGATAATTCACCCCTCCACTTT
TRBJ1-5 . TRBD1 TRBV5-1 CASSRDRGRPQHF TGCGCCAGCAGTCGTGACAGGGGACGGCCCCAGCATTTT
TRBJ2-7 few . TRBV7-9 CASSSGTHAYEQYF TGTGCCAGCAGTTCCGGGACTCATGCCTACGAGCAGTACTTC
TRBJ1-4 many . TRBV7-8 CASSPRNEKLFF TGTGCCAGCAGCCCCCGGAATGAAAAACTGTTTTTT
TRBJ1-4 many . TRBV6-1 CASSPLGGGGEKLFF TGTGCCAGCAGCCCTCTTGGGGGGGGCGGTGAAAAACTGTTTTTT
TRBJ2-5 . . TRBV2 CASGPGKTQYF TGTGCCAGCGGGCCGGGGAAGACCCAGTACTTC
TRBJ1-2 . TRBD1 TRBV7-2 CASSLDRGLYGYTF TGCGCCAGCAGCCTCGACAGGGGGCTCTATGGCTACACCTTC
TRBJ2-7 . TRBD2 TRBV29-1 CSGIIAGGPYEQYF TGCAGTGGAATAATAGCGGGAGGGCCCTACGAGCAGTACTTC
TRBJ2-7 many TRBD1 TRBV4-2 CASSQEGTGVYEQYF TGTGCCAGCAGCCAAGAAGGGACAGGGGTCTACGAGCAGTACTTC
TRBJ1-5 . . TRBV7-2 CASSLGGSAGNQPQHF TGTGCCAGCAGCTTAGGTGGAAGTGCCGGCAATCAGCCCCAGCATTTT
TRBJ2-7 few . TRBV2 CASSPPFPGNEQYF TGTGCCAGCAGTCCCCCGTTCCCAGGGAACGAGCAGTACTTC
TRBJ2-2 . TRBD2 TRBV10-3 CAISQSGGIGELFF TGTGCCATCAGTCAAAGCGGGGGAATCGGGGAGCTGTTTTTT
TRBJ1-4 . . TRBV15 CATSRGIDRKSTNEKLFF TGTGCCACCAGCAGAGGAATAGACAGGAAATCAACTAATGAAAAACTGTTTTTT
TRBJ2-6 . TRBD1 TRBV5-1 CASSTGQGVLPGANVLTF TGCGCCAGCAGCACCGGACAGGGGGTTCTTCCTGGGGCCAACGTCCTGACTTTC
TRBJ2-7 . . TRBV20-1 CSARDPLGERGTYEQYF TGCAGTGCTAGAGACCCCTTAGGGGAACGGGGGACCTACGAGCAGTACTTC
TRBJ1-1 many . TRBV7-2 CASSNYRRDTEAFF TGTGCCAGCAGCAATTACAGGCGGGACACTGAAGCTTTCTTT
TRBJ2-7 many . TRBV29-1 CSVGPGPSSPRYEQYF TGCAGCGTTGGCCCCGGGCCGTCTTCACCAAGATACGAGCAGTACTTC
TRBJ2-7 . TRBD2 TRBV5-1 CASSGGLAYEQYF TGCGCCAGCAGCGGGGGACTAGCTTACGAGCAGTACTTC
TRBJ2-7 many . TRBV4-3 CASSQDYVQNTEQYF TGCGCCAGCAGCCAAGATTACGTCCAGAATACCGAGCAGTACTTC
TRBJ1-1 once . TRBV15 CATSSQVGPTEAFF TGTGCCACCAGCAGCCAAGTCGGTCCCACTGAAGCTTTCTTT
TRBJ2-5 . . TRBV6-6 CASGYGQAQETQYF TGTGCCAGCGGTTACGGGCAGGCTCAAGAGACCCAGTACTTC
TRBJ2-5 . . TRBV24-1 CATSDSRRETQYF TGTGCCACCAGTGATTCTAGGAGAGAGACCCAGTACTTC
TRBJ2-7 . TRBD1 TRBV7-9 CASSSTGGFSYEQYF TGTGCCAGCAGCTCGACAGGGGGCTTCTCCTACGAGCAGTACTTC
TRBJ2-2 few . TRBV9 CASAQGDTGELFF TGTGCCAGCGCCCAAGGGGACACCGGGGAGCTGTTTTTT
TRBJ1-2 many . TRBV10-3 CAISVETYGYTF TGTGCCATCAGTGTTGAAACCTATGGCTACACCTTC
TRBJ1-6 . . TRBV7-9 CASTPSGGNSPLHF TGTGCCAGCACCCCCTCGGGGGGCAATTCACCCCTCCACTTT
TRBJ1-1 . . TRBV19 CASSMAWGTEAFF TGTGCCAGTAGTATGGCGTGGGGCACTGAAGCTTTCTTT
TRBJ1-1 . . TRBV10-3 CAISEQNTEAFF TGTGCCATCAGTGAGCAGAACACTGAAGCTTTCTTT
TRBJ1-4 . TRBD1 TRBV28 CAIRDRGQKLFF TGTGCCATCCGGGACAGGGGGCAAAAACTGTTTTTT
TRBJ1-5 . . TRBV20-1 CSAYGTSNWGETQHF TGCAGTGCCTATGGGACTAGCAACTGGGGAGAGACCCAGCATTTT
TRBJ1-4 . . TRBV29-1 CSAGGTNEKLFF TGCAGCGCCGGGGGAACTAATGAAAAACTGTTTTTT
TRBJ2-6 . . TRBV7-2 CASSLEDLTF TGTGCCAGCAGCTTAGAGGACCTGACTTTC
TRBJ1-1 . . TRBV2 CASSGVGVTEAFF TGTGCCAGCAGCGGGGTCGGGGTCACTGAAGCTTTCTTT